The 3 T cell receptor beta chains below all came from one sample that was sequenced in a study of beta chain features in type 1 diabetes. Sequenced material consisted of expressed TCRB transcripts (all of the isolated RNA was reverse transcribed). The protocol was immunoSEQ multiplex PCR, while the TCRdb copy is restricted to in-frame clones and leaves out a portion. The table includes around 500,000 clones, over 9.5% detected once. Sequenced input: naive CD4+ T cells from blood. The receptors stem from a woman between 18 and 29 years old in good health.

This clone appeared a few times. V and J are TRBV7-9 and TRBJ1-5, with a tentative D call TRBD1 (5 bases). Germline V gene lookup returns CDR1 SEHNR and CDR2 FQNEAQ (reference sequence). The V gene lost 0 bases and the J gene lost 3 bases, with 9 bases spanning the gap. This CDR3 comprises 15 residues. CDR3 DNA: TGTGCCAGCAGCTTAGCAGGGGCAATCAATCAGCCCCAGCATTTT. It codes for CASSLAGAINQPQHF.

CDR3 in amino acids: CASRSTALNQPQHF. Written as DNA, the CDR3 is TGTGCCAGCCGTTCGACAGCTCTGAATCAGCCCCAGCATTTT. The rearrangement uses TRBV2 and TRBJ1-5; a possible D gene is TRBD1 (5 bases). Germline CDR1 and CDR2: SNHLY and FYNNEI. The CDR3 is 14 residues long. Trimming took 8 bases from V and 4 from J, leaving 15 bases between them.

This clone was found a few times. J is TRBJ2-7 and V is TRBV2; D is ambiguous. CDR1 and CDR2 from the germline V gene are SNHLY and FYNNEI. CDR3 length equals 10 residues. Trimming took 1 base from V and 11 from J, leaving 6 bases between them. This chain's CDR3 is CASSEELEYF. As DNA, the CDR3 is TGTGCCAGCAGTGAAGAACTCGAGTACTTC. Supplemented by reference TRBV2 and TRBJ2-7, the full variable domain reads EPEVTQTPSHQVTQMGQEVILRCVPISNHLYFYWYRQILGQKVEFLVSFYNNEISEKSEIFDDQFSVERPDGSNFTLKIRSTKLEDSAMYFCASSEELEYFGPGTRLTVT.